These T cell receptor beta chains were read from a single sample in a study of T cells after posttransplantation cyclophosphamide. Repertoires were generated with immunoSEQ multiplex PCR, while TCRdb's copy carries only in-frame clones and drops some. The top ten clones hold about 3.5% of a sample with over 9,000 clones, around nine tenths of them seen once. Specimen: PBMCs, collected after allogeneic stem cell transplant with posttransplant cyclophosphamide. The receptors were gathered from a female patient in her thirties or forties who received an allogeneic stem cell transplant from an unrelated donor, was CMV-positive, and had no GVHD. Some T cells may be the graft donor's. The CDR3 runs from the conserved cysteine through the conserved F or W. Each record gives: J gene, V gene, CDR3 length, clone size, D gene, CDR3 protein, CDR3 DNA. D genes are given only for firm matches. Only part of the rows carry a size: once, few, many, or a class if the clone is expanded.

>TRBJ1-1|TRBV5-5|14|once|-
CASSLAAGNTEAFF
TGTGCCAGCAGCTTGGCCGCGGGGAACACTGAAGCTTTCTTT
>TRBJ1-4|TRBV5-1|16|-|-
CASRRGGSSQNEKLFF
TGCGCCAGCCGAAGGGGGGGCTCGAGCCAAAATGAAAAACTGTTTTTT
>TRBJ2-5|TRBV5-1|14|-|TRBD1
CASKTGQGGQTQYF
TGCGCCAGCAAGACGGGACAGGGGGGGCAGACCCAGTACTTC
>TRBJ2-5|TRBV5-1|18|-|-
CASSLGAWGSRSQETQYF
TGCGCCAGCAGCTTGGGTGCTTGGGGCTCAAGATCCCAAGAGACCCAGTACTTC
>TRBJ1-1|TRBV7-9|14|-|-
CASSRHKENTEAFF
TGTGCCAGCAGCCGACATAAGGAGAACACTGAAGCTTTCTTT
>TRBJ2-7|TRBV10-3|13|few|TRBD1
CAISEDREYEQYF
TGTGCCATCAGTGAAGACAGGGAGTACGAGCAGTACTTC
>TRBJ2-7|TRBV12-5|15|-|-
CASGLDPQGRGEQYF
TGTGCTAGTGGTTTGGACCCACAGGGCAGAGGAGAGCAGTACTTC
>TRBJ1-1|TRBV5-5|12|-|-
CASSLSQGEAFF
TGTGCCAGCAGCTTGTCGCAGGGAGAAGCTTTCTTT
>TRBJ1-2|TRBV6-5|16|-|TRBD1
CASSSPRQGANYGYTF
TGTGCCAGCAGTTCCCCGAGACAGGGAGCTAACTATGGCTACACCTTC
>TRBJ2-2|TRBV19|14|-|TRBD1
CASRDRGLAGELFF
TGTGCCAGTCGGGACAGGGGACTCGCCGGGGAGCTGTTTTTT
>TRBJ1-4|TRBV5-1|15|-|TRBD1
CASSLDGQGNEKLFF
TGCGCCAGCAGCTTGGACGGACAGGGGAATGAAAAACTGTTTTTT
>TRBJ1-2|TRBV7-8|14|-|TRBD1
CASSPGQGLYGYTF
TGTGCCAGCAGCCCGGGACAGGGCCTCTATGGCTACACCTTC
>TRBJ1-4|TRBV9|14|-|TRBD1
CASSVGTGNEKLFF
TGTGCCAGCAGCGTGGGGACAGGGAATGAAAAACTGTTTTTT
>TRBJ1-1|TRBV14|17|once|-
CASSQDIDWRRDTEAFF
TGTGCCAGCAGCCAAGACATAGATTGGCGCCGGGACACTGAAGCTTTCTTT
>TRBJ2-7|TRBV7-6|14|-|TRBD1
CASSIGTGVDEQYF
TGTGCCAGCAGCATCGGGACAGGGGTGGACGAGCAGTACTTC
>TRBJ1-1|TRBV19|13|-|TRBD1
CASSIGRGSKAFF
TGTGCCAGTAGTATAGGCAGGGGGTCGAAGGCTTTCTTT
>TRBJ1-2|TRBV2|12|-|TRBD1
CATGTGALGYTF
TGTGCCACTGGGACAGGGGCTCTTGGCTACACCTTC
>TRBJ1-4|TRBV27|14|large|-
CASSPPGTPGELFF
TGTGCCAGCAGCCCCCCGGGGACCCCAGGGGAACTGTTTTTT
>TRBJ2-6|TRBV27|19|-|TRBD1
CASSLRSTGGSSGANVLTF
TGTGCCAGCAGTTTGAGGTCGACAGGGGGATCTTCTGGGGCCAACGTCCTGACTTTC
>TRBJ2-5|TRBV6-5|15|-|-
CASSSAPGLRETQYF
TGTGCCAGCAGTTCCGCTCCGGGTCTCCGGGAGACCCAGTACTTC
>TRBJ2-7|TRBV6-5|13|-|TRBD1
CASRSQGAEEQYF
TGTGCCAGCAGGTCGCAGGGGGCGGAGGAGCAGTACTTC
>TRBJ1-2|TRBV6-4|12|-|-
CASSDKGTGYTF
TGTGCCAGCAGTGACAAGGGGACAGGCTACACCTTC
>TRBJ1-3|TRBV18|16|once|TRBD1
CASSPGQVQSGNTIYF
TGTGCCAGCTCCCCGGGACAGGTTCAATCTGGAAACACCATATATTTT
>TRBJ1-3|TRBV28|16|-|-
CASTWSGGTSGNTIYF
TGTGCCAGCACCTGGTCGGGGGGGACCTCTGGAAACACCATATATTTT
>TRBJ2-1|TRBV5-1|12|few|-
CASSFTSGEQFF
TGCGCCAGCAGCTTTACTAGTGGTGAGCAGTTCTTC
>TRBJ2-2|TRBV14|15|-|-
CASSQNTANTGELFF
TGTGCCAGCAGCCAAAACACCGCGAACACCGGGGAGCTGTTTTTT
>TRBJ2-1|TRBV18|15|-|TRBD2
CASSPPAGGLNEQFF
TGTGCCAGCTCACCACCAGCGGGGGGACTAAATGAGCAGTTCTTC
>TRBJ2-1|TRBV5-1|15|once|TRBD2
CASSFTSGSGNEQFF
TGCGCCAGCAGCTTCACTAGCGGGAGCGGGAATGAGCAGTTCTTC
>TRBJ2-3|TRBV9|15|-|-
CASSVASPSTDTQYF
TGTGCCAGCAGCGTAGCTAGCCCTAGCACAGATACGCAGTATTTT
>TRBJ2-1|TRBV28|16|-|TRBD2
CASSASGRVPNNEQFF
TGTGCCAGCAGTGCGAGCGGGAGGGTACCCAACAATGAGCAGTTCTTC
>TRBJ2-3|TRBV4-1|18|-|TRBD2
CASSQVGLAGASTDTQYF
TGCGCCAGCAGCCAAGTGGGGCTAGCGGGAGCCAGCACAGATACGCAGTATTTT
>TRBJ2-2|TRBV28|17|-|TRBD2
CASSPTSGGRSAGELFF
TGTGCCAGCAGTCCGACTAGCGGGGGGAGATCAGCCGGGGAGCTGTTTTTT
>TRBJ1-2|TRBV7-6|13|-|-
CASSLGDSWGYTF
TGTGCCAGCAGCTTAGGCGACAGTTGGGGTTACACCTTC
>TRBJ1-2|TRBV28|16|-|-
CASSLSFLGGRIGYTF
TGTGCCAGCAGTTTATCCTTTCTGGGGGGGCGCATTGGCTACACCTTC
>TRBJ2-3|TRBV7-2|15|-|-
CASSLRGSSTDTQYF
TGTGCCAGCAGCTTACGAGGGTCTAGCACAGATACGCAGTATTTT
>TRBJ1-2|TRBV29-1|13|once|-
CSVEDRGGYGYTF
TGCAGCGTTGAAGATCGGGGGGGCTATGGCTACACCTTC
>TRBJ1-2|TRBV5-1|14|-|TRBD1
CASSHRGGVYGYTF
TGCGCCAGCAGCCATCGAGGGGGCGTCTATGGCTACACCTTC
>TRBJ2-7|TRBV7-2|15|few|-
CASSPSGLFSAEQYF
TGTGCCAGCAGCCCCTCGGGACTCTTCTCGGCCGAGCAGTACTTC
>TRBJ2-7|TRBV7-9|15|-|TRBD1
CASSAGQGASYEQYF
TGTGCCAGCAGCGCCGGACAGGGGGCATCCTACGAGCAGTACTTC
>TRBJ2-7|TRBV6-4|15|-|-
CASSDYYSLTYEQYF
TGTGCCAGCAGTGATTATTACAGCCTTACCTACGAGCAGTACTTC
>TRBJ2-2|TRBV29-1|11|-|-
CSIKSTGELFF
TGCAGCATCAAGAGCACCGGGGAGCTGTTTTTT
>TRBJ2-1|TRBV4-1|16|-|TRBD2
CASSPLFSGRGDRQFF
TGCGCCAGCAGCCCCCTTTTTAGCGGGAGGGGGGACAGGCAGTTCTTC
>TRBJ2-2|TRBV7-6|20|-|TRBD2
CASSLPPSLRGGRITGELFF
TGTGCCAGCAGCTTACCCCCTAGCTTGCGGGGGGGCCGAATTACCGGGGAGCTGTTTTTT
>TRBJ2-3|TRBV19|15|-|-
CASSPPGIYTDTQYF
TGTGCCAGTAGTCCCCCCGGGATTTACACAGATACGCAGTATTTT
>TRBJ1-1|TRBV15|15|-|-
CATSRDGQENTEAFF
TGTGCCACCAGCAGAGATGGGCAGGAGAACACTGAAGCTTTCTTT
>TRBJ1-2|TRBV27|14|-|-
CASSVNRVNYGYTF
TGTGCCAGCAGTGTAAACAGGGTTAACTATGGCTACACCTTC
>TRBJ1-2|TRBV27|14|-|-
CASSSQGLGYGYTF
TGTGCCAGCAGTTCCCAGGGACTCGGCTATGGCTACACCTTC
>TRBJ2-7|TRBV5-4|20|-|TRBD2
CASSHGGAGLAGGGRYEQYF
TGTGCCAGCAGCCATGGGGGGGCTGGACTAGCGGGAGGGGGCCGGTACGAGCAGTACTTC
>TRBJ2-3|TRBV5-1|15|-|TRBD1
CASSLQGQGMDTQYF
TGCGCCAGCAGCTTGCAGGGACAGGGGATGGATACGCAGTATTTT
>TRBJ1-6|TRBV30|16|-|-
CACRRTGSSANSPLHF
TGTGCCTGCCGACGGACGGGATCCTCGGCTAATTCACCCCTCCACTTT
>TRBJ2-3|TRBV2|15|once|TRBD2
CASLDSGGSRDTQYF
TGTGCCAGCCTCGATAGCGGGGGCTCGAGAGATACGCAGTATTTT
>TRBJ2-6|TRBV2|15|-|-
CASSVGVSGANVLTF
TGTGCCAGCAGTGTTGGAGTTTCTGGGGCCAACGTCCTGACTTTC
>TRBJ2-5|TRBV4-2|14|-|-
CASSQVTSRETQYF
TGTGCCAGCAGCCAAGTCACTAGTCGGGAGACCCAGTACTTC